Following are 21 T cell receptor beta chains from one sample sequenced in a study of T cell repertoires in ileal Crohn's disease. Stated time point: neoterminal ileum biopsy at postoperative endoscopy, about 6 months after surgery. Data came from immunoSEQ multiplex PCR; TCRdb stores just in-frame clones and leaves some out. In the table there are roughly 4,100 clones, roughly three quarters of which are singletons. What was sequenced was ileal tissue. The receptors stem from an adult with Crohn's disease.

The J gene is TRBJ1-1, the V gene TRBV7-2; the D is unclear. In germline, CDR1 is SGHTA, CDR2 FQGNSA. This CDR3 has 13 amino acids. V was pared by 5 bases and J by 7 bases, with 14 bases between. CDR3 sequence reads: CASSPSGRREAFF. CDR3 DNA: TGTGCCAGCAGCCCCTCAGGTCGACGTGAAGCTTTCTTT. The full variable domain, with the rest looked up from reference TRBV7-2 and TRBJ1-1, is GAGVSQSPSNKVTEKGKDVELRCDPISGHTALYWYRQSLGQGLEFLIYFQGNSAPDKSGLPSDRFSAERTGGSVSTLTIQRTQQEDSAVYLCASSPSGRREAFFGQGTRLTVV.

This clone came up once. This chain uses TRBV29-1 with TRBJ2-1; 9 bases line up with TRBD1. Germline values: CDR1 SQVTM, CDR2 ANQGSEA. The V gene end was trimmed by 6 bases and the J gene end by 3 bases; junction bases not matched to a gene: 6. The CDR3 runs to 14 residues. The CDR3, as DNA: TGCAGCGTCAGCGACAGGGGGGTCTACAATGAGCAGTTCTTC. Its protein is CSVSDRGVYNEQFF.

CDR3 DNA: TGTGCCAGCAGCATCTGGACAGGGGCAGAGACCCAGTACTTC. Protein sequence: CASSIWTGAETQYF. This sequence joins TRBV7-6 and TRBJ2-5; 9 positions match TRBD1. Germline lookup yields CDR1 SGHVS and CDR2 FNYEAQ. Trimming at V came to 5 bases and at J to 4 bases, leaving 5 bases not matched to a gene. This CDR3 is 14 amino acids long.

The V gene is TRBV7-9, the J gene TRBJ2-1, with TRBD1 matching 10 bases. Per germline, CDR1 SEHNR and CDR2 FQNEAQ (reference sequence). V shed 4 bases and J 6 bases; nucleotides not matched to a gene: 12. This CDR3 has 17 residues. As DNA, the CDR3 is TGTGCCAGCAGCTCCCGGGACAGGGGAAATGAGGGCAATGAGCAGTTCTTC. It specifies CASSSRDRGNEGNEQFF.

This clone has a single count. The chain has TRBV10-3 and TRBJ2-7; tentative D call: TRBD1 (6 bases). V was shortened by 2 bases and J by 4 bases, with 9 bases between the two germline ends. Germline lookup yields CDR1 ENHRY and CDR2 SYGVKD. The CDR3 is 13 residues long. The CDR3 sequence is CAISELDSYEQYF. Written as DNA, the CDR3 is TGTGCCATCAGTGAGCTGGACAGTTACGAGCAGTACTTC.

J is TRBJ2-3 and V is TRBV4-2; 11 nucleotides line up with TRBD2. V lost 0 bases and J lost 3; bases outside the gene matches: 5. The CDR3 has 17 amino acids. Looked up from germline, CDR1 is LGHNA and CDR2 is YNFKEQ. For the CDR3, the DNA is TGTGCCAGCAGCCAAGATCCTAGCGGGGGGAATACAGATACGCAGTATTTT. It is translated as CASSQDPSGGNTDTQYF.

This sequence joins TRBV30 and TRBJ1-6; no firm D call. The V and J ends lost 0 bases and 7 bases respectively, with 10 bases between them. The CDR3 runs to 14 residues. Germline CDR1 is GTSNPN and CDR2 is SVGIG (reference sequence). CDR3 nucleotides: TGTGCCTGGAGTGTAGGGAGAGAGAATTCACCCCTCCACTTT. Translating it yields CAWSVGRENSPLHF. Complete variable domain (other parts from reference TRBV30 and TRBJ1-6): SQTIHQWPATLVQPVGSPLSLECTVEGTSNPNLYWYRQAAGRGLQLLFYSVGIGQISSEVPQNLSASRPQDRQFILSSKKLLLSDSGFYLCAWSVGRENSPLHFGNGTRLTVT.

The genes are TRBV5-1 and TRBJ2-2; 9 bases are a match to TRBD2. V lost 2 bases to trimming and J lost 2 bases; unmatched junction nucleotides: 16. The CDR3 is 20 residues long. Germline CDR1 and CDR2: SGHRS and YFSETQ. DNA of the CDR3: TGCGCCAGCAGCTTAGGGCGCCGAGCGGGGGGATCAACTAACACCGGGGAGCTGTTTTTT. Protein: CASSLGRRAGGSTNTGELFF.

V and J are TRBV29-1 and TRBJ2-1; 9 bases fit TRBD2. Germline loops: CDR1 SQVTM, CDR2 ANQGSEA. The V and J ends lost 6 bases and 4 bases, in that order; junction bases with no gene match: 10. The CDR3 has 15 amino acids. CDR3 sequence (DNA): TGCAGCGTGGACCCTAGCGGGGACCCATACAATGAGCAGTTCTTC. The encoded protein is CSVDPSGDPYNEQFF.

The chain combines TRBV5-1 with TRBJ2-4; D possibly corresponds to TRBD1 (5 bases). Germline V gives CDR1 SGHRS, CDR2 YFSETQ. Trimming shortened V by 3 bases and J by 5 bases, and 12 bases separated the two germline ends. The CDR3 contains 14 residues. The CDR3 protein is CASSSSDTENIQYF. In DNA, the CDR3 is TGCGCCAGCAGCTCCTCGGACACGGAAAACATTCAGTACTTC.

The V gene is TRBV5-1, the J gene TRBJ2-1, with TRBD2 matching 13 bases. After removal of 5 bases from V and 1 base from J, the junction contained 3 bases not matched to a gene. CDR3 length: 16 residues. From germline, CDR1 is SGHRS and CDR2 YFSETQ. As DNA, the CDR3 is TGCGCCAGCAGTCGGACTAGCGGGGGTTCCTACAATGAGCAGTTCTTC. As protein: CASSRTSGGSYNEQFF.

This clone was seen only a few times. The chain links TRBV15 to TRBJ1-1; 7 positions match TRBD1. Germline V gene sequence: CDR1 LNHNV, CDR2 YYDKDF (reference sequence). The CDR3 has 15 residues. V was clipped by 1 base and J by 2 bases; unmatched bases: 4. The CDR3 DNA is TGTGCCACCAGCAGAGGAGGGGGCCTAAACACTGAAGCTTTCTTT. This encodes CATSRGGGLNTEAFF. Using reference TRBV15 and TRBJ1-1 for the parts outside the CDR3, the full variable domain is DAMVIQNPRYQVTQFGKPVTLSCSQTLNHNVMYWYQQKSSQAPKLLFHYYDKDFNNEADTPDNFQSRRPNTSFCFLDIRSPGLGDTAMYLCATSRGGGLNTEAFFGQGTRLTVV.

V and J are TRBV18 and TRBJ2-7; TRBD1 matches at 12 bases. Germline CDR1 is KGHSH and CDR2 is LQKENI. The CDR3 is made up of 15 amino acids. After removal of 3 bases from V and 1 base from J, the junction contained 1 base not matched to a gene. The DNA for the CDR3 is TGTGCCAGCTCACCGGGACAGGGGGCGTCCTACGAGCAGTACTTC. Protein: CASSPGQGASYEQYF.

The chain's CDR3 is CASSIVSAGNQFF. CDR3 sequence (DNA): TGTGCCAGTAGTATAGTTTCGGCAGGGAACCAGTTCTTC. The V call is TRBV19, the J call TRBJ2-1; tentatively, D is TRBD1 (5 bases). Germline V lookup: CDR1 LNHDA, CDR2 SQIVND (reference sequence). V lost 1 base to trimming and J lost 13 bases, with 14 bases between them. This CDR3 region has 13 residues.

This CDR3 reads CSVEDRIGPGGGPQHF. CDR3 DNA: TGCAGCGTTGAAGATCGTATTGGACCCGGGGGGGGGCCCCAGCATTTT. The chain has TRBV29-1 and TRBJ1-5, with D maybe TRBD1 (5 bases). V was pared by 0 bases and J by 9 bases, with 21 bases between. Germline CDR1 and CDR2: SQVTM and ANQGSEA. The CDR3 contains 16 residues.

V and J are TRBV7-2 and TRBJ2-3, with TRBD2 identical over 12 bases. The CDR3 covers 15 residues. J was trimmed by 2 bases and V by 5 bases; bases with no gene match: 2. Germline CDR1 is SGHTA and CDR2 is FQGNSA. CDR3 amino acids: CASSRTSGATDTQYF. In DNA form, the CDR3 reads TGTGCCAGCAGCCGGACTAGCGGGGCCACAGATACGCAGTATTTT.

The chain has TRBV2 and TRBJ2-7; D gene unclear. This CDR3 has 11 residues. CDR1 SNHLY and CDR2 FYNNEI come from the germline V gene. V was clipped by 7 bases and J by 4 bases, with 8 bases between them. The CDR3 DNA is TGTGCCAGCACCCTACTTTACGAGCAGTACTTC. Translating it yields CASTLLYEQYF.

The gene calls are TRBV6-5 and TRBJ1-2; 7 nucleotides align to TRBD1. V was pared by 4 bases and J by 5 bases, with 13 bases of the junction left unmatched. Germline CDR1 and CDR2: MNHEY and SVGAGI. The CDR3 runs 16 residues. The CDR3 loop reads CASSSSFTGAPYGYTF. The DNA for the CDR3 is TGTGCCAGCAGTTCGTCTTTTACAGGGGCCCCTTATGGCTACACCTTC.

The gene calls are TRBV9 and TRBJ2-5; 8 bases match TRBD1. Looked up from germline, CDR1 is SGDLS and CDR2 is YYNGEE. J gave up 13 bases and V 3 bases, and 14 bases lay outside the gene matches. This CDR3 is 14 amino acids long. The CDR3 loop is CASSEGDRLGPRYF. In DNA form, the CDR3 reads TGTGCCAGCAGCGAGGGGGACAGGTTGGGCCCTCGGTACTTC.

The chain has TRBV7-9 and TRBJ2-1, with D hard to call. Trimming took off 1 base at V and 4 bases at J, with 17 bases between the two ends. CDR1 and CDR2 from the germline V gene are SEHNR and FQNEAQ (reference sequence). The CDR3 runs 17 residues. Here the CDR3 reads CASSLVLSTDLYNEQFF. The CDR3 nucleotides are TGTGCCAGCAGCTTAGTACTCTCTACAGACCTATACAATGAGCAGTTCTTC.

The chain carries TRBV7-9 and TRBJ2-5; D is perhaps TRBD2 (6 bases). V shed 3 bases and J shed 2 bases, with 10 bases lying between them. This CDR3 has 14 amino acids. CDR1 and CDR2 (germline): SEHNR, FQNEAQ (reference sequence). Written as DNA, the CDR3 is TGTGCCAGCAGCTTGGGTGGGAGGCAAGAGACCCAGTACTTC. Its translation is CASSLGGRQETQYF.